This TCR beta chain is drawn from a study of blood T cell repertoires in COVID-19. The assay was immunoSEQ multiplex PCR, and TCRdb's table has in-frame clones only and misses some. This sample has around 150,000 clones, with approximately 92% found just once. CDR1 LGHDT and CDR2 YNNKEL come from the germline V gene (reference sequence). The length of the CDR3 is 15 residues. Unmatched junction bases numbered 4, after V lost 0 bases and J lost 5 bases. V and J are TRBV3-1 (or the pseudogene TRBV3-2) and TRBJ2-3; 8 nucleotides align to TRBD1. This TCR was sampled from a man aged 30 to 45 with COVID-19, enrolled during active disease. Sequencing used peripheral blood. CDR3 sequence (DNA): TGTGCCAGCAGCCAAGACAGGGGGCGCGGAGATACGCAGTATTTT. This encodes CASSQDRGRGDTQYF.